The 8 T cell receptor beta chains below come from one sample, sequenced in a study of early T cells in non-severe SARS-CoV-2 infection. TCRdb re-derived calls from the 5' RACE reads in MiXCR, one entry per CDR3 protein. This sample has about 25,000 distinct CDR3 sequences; 4% to 5.5% occur once, and the top ten carry about 10%. The sample was whole blood. Every receptor here comes from an adult who was a healthcare worker with PCR-confirmed SARS-CoV-2 infection or an uninfected control (not recorded which).

This clonotype was recorded many times. This chain joins TRBV20-1 and TRBJ2-1; D may be TRBD1 or TRBD2 (5 bases each). The V and J ends lost 6 bases and 11 bases respectively, with 14 bases between them. This CDR3 contains 11 residues. The germline gives CDR1 DFQATT, CDR2 SNEGSKA (reference sequence). The CDR3 nucleotides are TGCAGTGCCCCCCGATCGGGACAGCAGTTCTTC. Translation: CSAPRSGQQFF.

The sample holds many counts of this clonotype. The gene calls are TRBV19 and TRBJ2-1; weak D call: TRBD2 (6 bases). V lost 7 bases and J lost 7, with 23 bases in between. Per germline, CDR1 LNHDA and CDR2 SQIVND (reference sequence). The CDR3 covers 16 residues. The CDR3 DNA reads as TGTGCCAGTACCCCCTCCGGGGGAAGCATCAGGAATGAGCAGTTCTTC. It codes for CASTPSGGSIRNEQFF.

This clonotype was observed a few times. The CDR3 DNA is TGTGCCAGCAGCTCGGACAGGCACTCCTACGAGCAGTACTTC. Protein: CASSSDRHSYEQYF. The chain is built from TRBV5-4 and TRBJ2-7; 7 bases are a match to TRBD1. Germline CDR1 is SGHNT and CDR2 is YYREEE (reference sequence). J gave up 0 bases and V 3 bases, and 3 bases lay outside the gene matches. The CDR3 totals 14 residues.

The table lists this clonotype with many counts. This rearrangement joins TRBV7-2 to TRBJ2-6, with no clear D. This CDR3 is built from 11 residues. Germline CDR1 and CDR2: SGHTA and FQGNSA. V shed 4 bases and J shed 12 bases, with 7 bases lying between them. The CDR3, as DNA: TGTGCCAGCAGCTCCGGCCGCGTCCTGACTTTC. Its translation: CASSSGRVLTF.

This clonotype was found a few times. The J gene is TRBJ2-6, the V gene TRBV6-4; 9 bases line up with TRBD1. J was trimmed by 0 bases and V by 3 bases; bases with no gene match: 0. The CDR3 has 16 amino acids. The germline V gene has CDR1 MRHNA and CDR2 SNTAGT. The CDR3 DNA reads as TGTGCCAGCAGTGAGACAGGGGGCTCTGGGGCCAACGTCCTGACTTTC. This encodes CASSETGGSGANVLTF.

By frequency in the sample, this clonotype is medium-sized (0.01 to 0.1%). The V gene is TRBV5-6, the J gene TRBJ1-2; 10 nucleotides align to TRBD1. The V gene's germline CDR1 is SGHDT and CDR2 YYEEEE. The CDR3 is made up of 13 amino acids. Trimming at V came to 4 bases and at J to 9 bases, leaving 6 bases not matched to a gene. The CDR3 loop reads CASSPGTGDRYTF. The CDR3 DNA sequence: TGTGCCAGCAGCCCAGGGACAGGGGATCGCTACACCTTC.

This clonotype was seen at least ten times. This chain links TRBV4-2 with TRBJ2-3; 10 bases line up with TRBD1. Germline V gives CDR1 LGHNA, CDR2 YNFKEQ. This CDR3 is 16 amino acids long. The V segment lost 6 bases and the J segment 1 base; nucleotides outside the gene matches: 7. The CDR3, as DNA: TGTGCCAGCAGTAGTATTGGGACAGGGGGCACAGATACGCAGTATTTT. It yields the protein CASSSIGTGGTDTQYF.

This clonotype is labeled as medium-sized. V usage is TRBV4-3 and J usage is TRBJ2-6; D unresolved. The length of the CDR3 is 16 residues. In germline, CDR1 is LGHNA, CDR2 YSLEER. The germline V and J ends were trimmed by 0 bases and 0 bases, with 6 bases remaining between them. CDR3 protein: CASSQDSSSGANVLTF. The CDR3 DNA reads as TGCGCCAGCAGCCAAGATTCATCCTCTGGGGCCAACGTCCTGACTTTC.